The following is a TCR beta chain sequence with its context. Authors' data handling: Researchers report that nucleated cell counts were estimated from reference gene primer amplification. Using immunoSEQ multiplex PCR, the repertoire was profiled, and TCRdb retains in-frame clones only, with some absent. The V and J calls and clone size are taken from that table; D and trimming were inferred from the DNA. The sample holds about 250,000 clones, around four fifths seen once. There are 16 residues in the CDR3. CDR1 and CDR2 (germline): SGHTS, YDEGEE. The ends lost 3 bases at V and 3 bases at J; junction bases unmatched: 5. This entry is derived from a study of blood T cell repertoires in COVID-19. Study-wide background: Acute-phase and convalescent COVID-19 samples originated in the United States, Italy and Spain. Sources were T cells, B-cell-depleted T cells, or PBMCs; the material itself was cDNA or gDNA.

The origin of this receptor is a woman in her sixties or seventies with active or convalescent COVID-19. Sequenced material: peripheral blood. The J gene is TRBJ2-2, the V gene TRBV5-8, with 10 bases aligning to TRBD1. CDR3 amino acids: CASSYPGQGHTGELFF. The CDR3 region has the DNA TGTGCCAGCAGCTACCCGGGACAGGGGCACACCGGGGAGCTGTTTTTT.